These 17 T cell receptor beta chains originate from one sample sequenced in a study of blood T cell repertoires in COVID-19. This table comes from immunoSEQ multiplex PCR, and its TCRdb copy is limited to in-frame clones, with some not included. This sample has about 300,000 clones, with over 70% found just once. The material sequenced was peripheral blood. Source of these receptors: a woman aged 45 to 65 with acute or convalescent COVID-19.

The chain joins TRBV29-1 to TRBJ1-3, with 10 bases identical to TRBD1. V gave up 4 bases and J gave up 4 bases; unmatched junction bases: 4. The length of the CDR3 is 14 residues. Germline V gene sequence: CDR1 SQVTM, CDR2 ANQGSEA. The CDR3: CSVGGQGVGNTIYF. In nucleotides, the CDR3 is TGCAGCGTTGGAGGACAGGGGGTAGGAAACACCATATATTTT.

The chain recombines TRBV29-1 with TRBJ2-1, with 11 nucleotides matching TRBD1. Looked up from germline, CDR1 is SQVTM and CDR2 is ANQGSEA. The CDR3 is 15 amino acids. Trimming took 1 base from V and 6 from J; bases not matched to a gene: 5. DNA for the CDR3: TGCAGCGTTGAAGTGCGGGACAGGGGGAGCAATGAGCAGTTCTTC. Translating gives CSVEVRDRGSNEQFF.

The CDR3 DNA sequence: TGTGCCTGGAGTTGGGCCCGGGGGAGCTCTGGAAACACCATATATTTT. Its translation is CAWSWARGSSGNTIYF. The V call is TRBV30, the J call TRBJ1-3; maybe TRBD1 (5 bases). CDR1 GTSNPN and CDR2 SVGIG come from the germline V gene (reference sequence). The CDR3 consists of 16 residues. The V and J ends lost 2 bases and 0 bases respectively, with 14 bases between them.

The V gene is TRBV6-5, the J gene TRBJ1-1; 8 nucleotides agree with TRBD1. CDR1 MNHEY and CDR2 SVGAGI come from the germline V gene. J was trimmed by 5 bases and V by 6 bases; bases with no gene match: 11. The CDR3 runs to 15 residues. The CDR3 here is CASRSQGGPGTEAFF. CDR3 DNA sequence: TGTGCCAGCAGATCACAGGGGGGGCCGGGTACTGAAGCTTTCTTT.

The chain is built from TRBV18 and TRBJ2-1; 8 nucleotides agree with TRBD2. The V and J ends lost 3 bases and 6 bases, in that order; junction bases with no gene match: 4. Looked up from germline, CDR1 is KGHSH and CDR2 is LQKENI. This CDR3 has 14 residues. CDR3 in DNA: TGTGCCAGCTCACCCCCGACTAGCGCCAATGAGCAGTTCTTC. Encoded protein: CASSPPTSANEQFF.

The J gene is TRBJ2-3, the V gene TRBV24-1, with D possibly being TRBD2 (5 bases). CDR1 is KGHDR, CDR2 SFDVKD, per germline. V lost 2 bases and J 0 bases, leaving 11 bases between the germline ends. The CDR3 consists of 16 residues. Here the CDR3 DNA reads TGTGCCACCAGTGATTCCAGCGGATTTAGCACAGATACGCAGTATTTT. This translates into CATSDSSGFSTDTQYF.

The CDR3 DNA follows: TGTGCCAGCAGCGCGCAGACAGGGGAGACCTTTATGAGGAATCAGCCCCAGCATTTT. It translates to CASSAQTGETFMRNQPQHF. This chain joins TRBV5-6 and TRBJ1-5, with 8 bases that match TRBD1. The V and J ends lost 4 bases and 4 bases, in that order; junction bases with no gene match: 19. CDR3 size: 19 residues. Germline loops: CDR1 SGHDT, CDR2 YYEEEE.

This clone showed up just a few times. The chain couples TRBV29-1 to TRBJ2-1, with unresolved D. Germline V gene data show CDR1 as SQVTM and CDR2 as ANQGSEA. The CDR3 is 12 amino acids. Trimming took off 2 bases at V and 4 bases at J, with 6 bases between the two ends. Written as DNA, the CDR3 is TGCAGCGTTGAATTTATGTACAATGAGCAGTTCTTC. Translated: CSVEFMYNEQFF.

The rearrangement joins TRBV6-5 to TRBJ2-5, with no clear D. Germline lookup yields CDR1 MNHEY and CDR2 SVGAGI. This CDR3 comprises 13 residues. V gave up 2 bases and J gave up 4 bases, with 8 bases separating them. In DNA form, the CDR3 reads TGTGCCAGCAGTTACAGCGATAGAGAGACCCAGTACTTC. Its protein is CASSYSDRETQYF.

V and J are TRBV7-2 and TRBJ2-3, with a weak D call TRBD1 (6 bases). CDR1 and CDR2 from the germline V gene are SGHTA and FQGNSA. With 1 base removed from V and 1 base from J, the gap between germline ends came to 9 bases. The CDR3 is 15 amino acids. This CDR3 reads CASSLGPGGTDTQYF. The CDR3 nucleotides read TGTGCCAGCAGCTTAGGACCAGGGGGCACAGATACGCAGTATTTT.

In DNA, the CDR3 is TGTGCCAGCTCCCGGACAGGCACAGATACGCAGTATTTT. Residues: CASSRTGTDTQYF. The V gene is TRBV18, the J gene TRBJ2-3; the D gene is possibly TRBD1 (6 bases). The CDR3 is 13 residues long. Germline-derived CDR1 and CDR2 are KGHSH and LQKENI. V dropped 6 bases and J dropped 1 base, with 8 bases sitting between them. Full variable domain (rest looked up from reference TRBV18 and TRBJ2-3): NAGVMQNPRHLVRRRGQEARLRCSPMKGHSHVYWYRQLPEEGLKFMVYLQKENIIDESGMPKERFSAEFPKEGPSILRIQQVVRGDSAAYFCASSRTGTDTQYFGPGTRLTVL.

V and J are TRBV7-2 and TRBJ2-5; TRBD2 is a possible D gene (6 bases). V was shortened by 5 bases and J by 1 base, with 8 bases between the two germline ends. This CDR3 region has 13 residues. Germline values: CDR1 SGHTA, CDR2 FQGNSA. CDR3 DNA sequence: TGTGCCAGCAGCGGCGGGGCCCAAGAGACCCAGTACTTC. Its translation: CASSGGAQETQYF. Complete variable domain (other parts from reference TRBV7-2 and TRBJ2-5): GAGVSQSPSNKVTEKGKDVELRCDPISGHTALYWYRQSLGQGLEFLIYFQGNSAPDKSGLPSDRFSAERTGGSVSTLTIQRTQQEDSAVYLCASSGGAQETQYFGPGTRLLVL.

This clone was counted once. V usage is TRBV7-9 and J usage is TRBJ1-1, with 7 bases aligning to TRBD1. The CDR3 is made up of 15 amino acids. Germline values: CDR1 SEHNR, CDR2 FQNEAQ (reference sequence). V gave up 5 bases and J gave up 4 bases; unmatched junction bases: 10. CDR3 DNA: TGTGCCAGCAGCCAAGTAGGGGGCCAGGGCACTGAAGCTTTCTTT. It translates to CASSQVGGQGTEAFF.

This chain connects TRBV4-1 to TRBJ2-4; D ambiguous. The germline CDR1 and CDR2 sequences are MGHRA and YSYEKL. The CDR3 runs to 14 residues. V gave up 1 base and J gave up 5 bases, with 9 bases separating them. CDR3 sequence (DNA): TGCGCCAGCAGCCAAGTCTTAACTCAAAACATTCAGTACTTC. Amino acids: CASSQVLTQNIQYF.

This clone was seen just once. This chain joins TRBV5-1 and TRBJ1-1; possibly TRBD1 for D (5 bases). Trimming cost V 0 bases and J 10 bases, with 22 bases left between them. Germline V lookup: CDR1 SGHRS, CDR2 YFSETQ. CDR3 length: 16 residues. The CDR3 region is CASSLGEGPSGVGAFF. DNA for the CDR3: TGCGCCAGCAGCTTGGGGGAGGGACCCTCTGGAGTAGGAGCTTTCTTT.

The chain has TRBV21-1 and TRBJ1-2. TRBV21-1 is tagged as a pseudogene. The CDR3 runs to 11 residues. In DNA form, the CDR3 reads TGTGCCAGCAGCAAAGGGAGGCGCGTAGACTTC. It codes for CASSKGRRVDF.

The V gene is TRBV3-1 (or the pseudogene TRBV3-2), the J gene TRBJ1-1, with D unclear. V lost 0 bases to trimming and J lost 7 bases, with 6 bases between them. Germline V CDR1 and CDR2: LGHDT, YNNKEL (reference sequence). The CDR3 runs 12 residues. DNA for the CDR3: TGTGCCAGCAGCCAAGATTTCAGTGAAGCTTTCTTT. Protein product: CASSQDFSEAFF.